This T cell receptor beta chain was recovered during a study of T cell responses to AZD1222 COVID-19 vaccine. Overall study findings and caveats: Clonal diversity may have been underestimated, and the donors were mostly white British, with more females than males. Nearly half of the spike-specific TCRs reportedly recognize variant regions that carry no mutations. The study found vaccine-associated CD4 TCRs spanning spike, dominant at 160-218 and 743-854.

Notes on this clone: Its antigen is unidentified. A read error may produce the germline difference seen at one junction end.

From germline, CDR1 is MNHEY and CDR2 SVGAGI. The CDR3 has 15 amino acids. The assay was immunoSEQ multiplex PCR, and TCRdb's table has in-frame clones only and misses some. The profile shows under 130,000 clones, 92% of them singletons. The TCR originated in an adult in good health. The specimen comprised peripheral blood, sampled on day 0 of AZD1222 vaccination. The rearrangement joins TRBV6-5 to TRBJ2-2; a weak D match, TRBD2 (6 bases). This chain's CDR3 is CASRIPGANTGELFF. In nucleotides, the CDR3 is TGTGCCAGCAGAATACCGGGAGCGAATACCGGGGAGCTGTTTTTT.